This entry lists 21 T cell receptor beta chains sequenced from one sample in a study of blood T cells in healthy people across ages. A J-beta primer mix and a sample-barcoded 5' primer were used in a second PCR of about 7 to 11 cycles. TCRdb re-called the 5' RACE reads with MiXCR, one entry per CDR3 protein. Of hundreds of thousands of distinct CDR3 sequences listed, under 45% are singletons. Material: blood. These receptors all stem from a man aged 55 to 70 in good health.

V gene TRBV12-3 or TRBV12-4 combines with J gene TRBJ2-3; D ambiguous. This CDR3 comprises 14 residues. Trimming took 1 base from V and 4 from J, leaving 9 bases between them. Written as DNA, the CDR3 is TGTGCCAGCAGTTTAGGAGTTTTGGCAGATACGCAGTATTTT. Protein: CASSLGVLADTQYF.

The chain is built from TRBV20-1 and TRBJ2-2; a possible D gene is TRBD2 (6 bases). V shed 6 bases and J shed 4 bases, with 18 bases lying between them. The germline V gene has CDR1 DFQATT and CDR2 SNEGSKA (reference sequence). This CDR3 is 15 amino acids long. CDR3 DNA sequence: TGCAGTGCATTTGGGCGGAGGAGGGGCACCGGGGAGCTGTTTTTT. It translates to CSAFGRRRGTGELFF.

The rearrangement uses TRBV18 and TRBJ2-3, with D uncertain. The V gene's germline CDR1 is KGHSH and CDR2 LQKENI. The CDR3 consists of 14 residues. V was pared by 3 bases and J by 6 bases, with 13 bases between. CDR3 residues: CASSPRAEPDTQYF. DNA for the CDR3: TGTGCCAGCTCACCCCGGGCGGAGCCCGATACGCAGTATTTT.

Written as DNA, the CDR3 is TGCAGTGTACCGGGACAGGGATCCTACGAGCAGTACTTC. Protein sequence: CSVPGQGSYEQYF. J is TRBJ2-7 and V is TRBV20-1; 9 bases are shared with TRBD1. V dropped 7 bases and J dropped 1; count of bases not matched to a gene: 5. Germline loops: CDR1 DFQATT, CDR2 SNEGSKA (reference sequence). The length of the CDR3 is 13 residues.

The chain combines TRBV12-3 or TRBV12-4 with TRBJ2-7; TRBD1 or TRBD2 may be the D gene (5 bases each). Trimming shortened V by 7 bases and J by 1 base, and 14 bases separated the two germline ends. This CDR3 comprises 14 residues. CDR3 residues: CASTSGTISYEQYF. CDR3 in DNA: TGTGCCAGCACATCGGGGACGATATCCTACGAGCAGTACTTC.

CDR3 amino acids: CASSYFEGAGNTIYF. CDR3 DNA sequence: TGTGCCAGCAGTTACTTCGAGGGGGCTGGAAACACCATATATTTT. The J gene is TRBJ1-3, the V gene TRBV6-6; tentatively, D is TRBD1 (6 bases). Germline V gives CDR1 MNHNY, CDR2 SVGAGI (reference sequence). This CDR3 comprises 15 residues. Trimming shortened V by 1 base and J by 2 bases, and 9 bases separated the two germline ends.

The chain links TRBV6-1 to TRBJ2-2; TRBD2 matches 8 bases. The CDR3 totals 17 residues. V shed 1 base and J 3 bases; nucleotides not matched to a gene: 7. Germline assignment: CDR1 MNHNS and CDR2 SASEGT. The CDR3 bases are TGTGCCAGCAGTGAAGGCTGGACTAGCCCGTACACCGGGGAGCTGTTTTTT. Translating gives CASSEGWTSPYTGELFF.

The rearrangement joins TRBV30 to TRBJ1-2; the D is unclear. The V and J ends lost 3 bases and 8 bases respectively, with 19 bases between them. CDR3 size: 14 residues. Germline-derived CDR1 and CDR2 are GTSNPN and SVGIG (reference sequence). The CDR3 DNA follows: TGTGCCTGGAGCCTCCGAGGGCGCGCACTCGGCTACACCTTC. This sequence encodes CAWSLRGRALGYTF.

The CDR3 region is CSVEEGGYVTGGYTF. The CDR3 nucleotides read TGCAGCGTTGAAGAAGGGGGGTACGTGACGGGTGGCTACACCTTC. The rearrangement links TRBV29-1 to TRBJ1-2; weak D call: TRBD1 (6 bases). This CDR3 is 15 amino acids long. Per germline, CDR1 SQVTM and CDR2 ANQGSEA. Trimming removed 0 bases at V and 7 bases at J, with 18 bases between. The complete variable domain, with remaining parts taken from reference TRBV29-1 and TRBJ1-2, reads SAVISQKPSRDICQRGTSLTIQCQVDSQVTMMFWYRQQPGQSLTLIATANQGSEATYESGFVIDKFPISRPNLTFSTLTVSNMSPEDSSIYLCSVEEGGYVTGGYTFGSGTRLTVV.

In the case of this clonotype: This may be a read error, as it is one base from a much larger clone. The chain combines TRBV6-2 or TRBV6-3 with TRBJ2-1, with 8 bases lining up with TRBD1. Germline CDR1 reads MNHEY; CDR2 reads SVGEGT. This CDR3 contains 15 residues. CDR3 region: CTSSYPGTGGRLQFF. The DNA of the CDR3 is TGTACCAGCAGTTACCCCGGGACAGGTGGACGTTTGCAGTTCTTC.

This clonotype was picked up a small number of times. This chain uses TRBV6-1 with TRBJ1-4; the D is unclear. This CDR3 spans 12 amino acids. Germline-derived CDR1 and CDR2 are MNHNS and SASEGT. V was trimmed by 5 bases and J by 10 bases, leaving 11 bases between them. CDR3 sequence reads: CASSPLEGKLFF. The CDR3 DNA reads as TGTGCCAGCAGTCCCTTGGAGGGAAAACTGTTTTTT.

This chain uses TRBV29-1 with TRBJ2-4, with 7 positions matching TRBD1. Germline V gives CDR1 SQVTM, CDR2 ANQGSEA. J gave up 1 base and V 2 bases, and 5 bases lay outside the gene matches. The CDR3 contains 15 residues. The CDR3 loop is CSVEKGAKAKNIQYF. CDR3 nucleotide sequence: TGCAGCGTTGAAAAGGGGGCAAAGGCCAAAAACATTCAGTACTTC.

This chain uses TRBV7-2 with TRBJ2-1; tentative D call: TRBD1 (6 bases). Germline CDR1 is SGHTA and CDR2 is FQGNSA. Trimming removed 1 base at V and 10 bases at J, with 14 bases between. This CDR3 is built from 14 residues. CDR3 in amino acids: CASSLVQGKHEQFF. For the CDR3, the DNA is TGTGCCAGCAGCTTAGTGCAGGGGAAACACGAGCAGTTCTTC.

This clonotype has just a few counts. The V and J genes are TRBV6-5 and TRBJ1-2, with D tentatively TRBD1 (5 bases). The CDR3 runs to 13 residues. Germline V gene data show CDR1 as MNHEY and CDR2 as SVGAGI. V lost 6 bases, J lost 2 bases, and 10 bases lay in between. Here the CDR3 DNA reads TGTGCCAGCAGGGACACAGAGAACTATGGCTACACCTTC. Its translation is CASRDTENYGYTF.

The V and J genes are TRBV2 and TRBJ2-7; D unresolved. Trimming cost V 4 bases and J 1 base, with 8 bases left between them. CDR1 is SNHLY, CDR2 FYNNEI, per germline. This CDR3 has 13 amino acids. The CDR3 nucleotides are TGTGCCAGCAGTGCAAGGCAGTCCTACGAGCAGTACTTC. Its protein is CASSARQSYEQYF.

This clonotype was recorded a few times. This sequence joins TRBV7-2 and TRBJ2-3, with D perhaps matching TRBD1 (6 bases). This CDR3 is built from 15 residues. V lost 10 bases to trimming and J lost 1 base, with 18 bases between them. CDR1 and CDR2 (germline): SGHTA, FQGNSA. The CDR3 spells CATSKTGLGTDTQYF. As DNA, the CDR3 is TGTGCCACCTCCAAGACAGGCTTGGGCACAGATACGCAGTATTTT.

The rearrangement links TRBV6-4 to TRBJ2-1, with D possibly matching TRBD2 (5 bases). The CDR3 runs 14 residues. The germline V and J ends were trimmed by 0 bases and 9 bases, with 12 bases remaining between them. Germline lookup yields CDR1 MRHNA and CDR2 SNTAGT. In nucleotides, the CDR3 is TGTGCCAGCAGTGACTCGAGTGGAGGCACTGAGCAGTTCTTC. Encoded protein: CASSDSSGGTEQFF.

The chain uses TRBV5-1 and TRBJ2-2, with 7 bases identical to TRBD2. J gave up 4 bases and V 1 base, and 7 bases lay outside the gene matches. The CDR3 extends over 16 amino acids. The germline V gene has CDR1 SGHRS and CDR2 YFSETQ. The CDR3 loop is CASSLSTSVSTGELFF. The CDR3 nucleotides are TGCGCCAGCAGCTTGTCTACTAGCGTATCCACCGGGGAGCTGTTTTTT.

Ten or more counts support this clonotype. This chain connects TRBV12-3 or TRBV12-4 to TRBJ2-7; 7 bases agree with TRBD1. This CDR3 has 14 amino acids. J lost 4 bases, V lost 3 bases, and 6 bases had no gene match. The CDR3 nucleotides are TGTGCCAGCAGTTTCTCTGGGACAGCGTACGAGCAGTACTTC. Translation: CASSFSGTAYEQYF.

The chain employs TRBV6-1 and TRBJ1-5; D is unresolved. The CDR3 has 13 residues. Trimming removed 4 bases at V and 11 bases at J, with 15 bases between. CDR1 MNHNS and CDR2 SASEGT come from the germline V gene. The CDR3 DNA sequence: TGTGCCAGCAGTGGGGGTGTCCAATCAGCCCAGCATTTT. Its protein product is CASSGGVQSAQHF.

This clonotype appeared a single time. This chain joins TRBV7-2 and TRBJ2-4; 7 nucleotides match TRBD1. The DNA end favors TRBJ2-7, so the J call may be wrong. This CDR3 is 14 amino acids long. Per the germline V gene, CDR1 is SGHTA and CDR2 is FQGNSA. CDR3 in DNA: TGTGCCAGCAGCGACAGGGCCGGGGCCTACGAGCAGTACTTC. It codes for CASSDRAGAYEQYF.